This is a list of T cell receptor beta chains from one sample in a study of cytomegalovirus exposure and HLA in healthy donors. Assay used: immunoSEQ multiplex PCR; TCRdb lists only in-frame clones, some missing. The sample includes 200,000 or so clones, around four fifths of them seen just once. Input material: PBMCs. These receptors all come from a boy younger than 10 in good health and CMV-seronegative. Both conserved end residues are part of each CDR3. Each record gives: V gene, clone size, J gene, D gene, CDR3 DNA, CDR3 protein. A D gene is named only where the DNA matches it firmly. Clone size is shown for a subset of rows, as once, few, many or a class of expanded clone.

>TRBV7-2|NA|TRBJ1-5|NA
TGTGCCAGCAAATGGGGAGGCAATCAGCCCCAGCATTTT
CASKWGGNQPQHF
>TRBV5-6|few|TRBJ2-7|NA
TGTGCCAGCGGACAGAGTGGCACCTACGAGCAGTACTTC
CASGQSGTYEQYF
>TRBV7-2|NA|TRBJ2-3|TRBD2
TGTGCCAGCAGCGGATCGACTAGCGGGGTTTTCACAGATACGCAGTATTTT
CASSGSTSGVFTDTQYF
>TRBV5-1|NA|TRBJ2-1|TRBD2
TGCGCCAGCAGCTTGTCGCTAGCGGGGGCCTACAATGAGCAGTTCTTC
CASSLSLAGAYNEQFF
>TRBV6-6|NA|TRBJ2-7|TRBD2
TGTGCCAGCAGTTCGGGAGGGACTCACGAGCAGTACTTC
CASSSGGTHEQYF
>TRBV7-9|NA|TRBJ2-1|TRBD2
TGTGCCAGCAGCTTCGGACTAGCGGTAACCTACAATGAGCAGTTCTTC
CASSFGLAVTYNEQFF
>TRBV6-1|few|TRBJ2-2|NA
TGTGCCAGCAGTGAAGTCGGCGTCAGGGTGGGCACCGGGGAGCTGTTTTTT
CASSEVGVRVGTGELFF
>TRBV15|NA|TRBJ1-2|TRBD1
TGTGCCACCAGCGTTCCGGGACAGGGGTGTGGCTACACCTTC
CATSVPGQGCGYTF
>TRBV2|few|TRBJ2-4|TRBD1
TGTGCCAGCATCGAACCCCAGGGGGCGGCCAAAAACATTCAGTACTTC
CASIEPQGAAKNIQYF
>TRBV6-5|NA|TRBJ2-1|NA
TGTGCCAGCAGTCTTTTGGGGACTTACAATGAGCAGTTCTTC
CASSLLGTYNEQFF
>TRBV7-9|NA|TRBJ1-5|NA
TGTGCCAGCAGTTCTCAGGGGACCCATCAGCCCCAGCATTTT
CASSSQGTHQPQHF
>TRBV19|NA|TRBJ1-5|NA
TGTGCCAGTAGTATAGCCCTATGGCCCCAGCATTTT
CASSIALWPQHF
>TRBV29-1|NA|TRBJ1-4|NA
TGCAGCGTCACTGGGGCGTCTAATGAAAAACTGTTTTTT
CSVTGASNEKLFF
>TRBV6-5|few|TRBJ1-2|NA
TGTGCCAGCAGTTACTCCGAGAGAGCGGATGGCTACACCTTC
CASSYSERADGYTF
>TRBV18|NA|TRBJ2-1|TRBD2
TGTGCCAGCTCACCACCGAAGACTAGCGGGAAGGATGAGCAGTTCTTC
CASSPPKTSGKDEQFF
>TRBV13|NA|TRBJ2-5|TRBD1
TGTGCCAGCAGCCCCCGGGGACAGGGTGTAGAGACCCAGTACTTC
CASSPRGQGVETQYF
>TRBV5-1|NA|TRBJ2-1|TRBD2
TGCGCCAGCAGCTTGGGTTCTAGCGGGAGCGATGAGCAGTTCTTC
CASSLGSSGSDEQFF
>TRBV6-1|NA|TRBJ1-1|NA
TGTGCCAGCAGTGAACAGGGCAGGAACACTGAAGCTTTCTTT
CASSEQGRNTEAFF
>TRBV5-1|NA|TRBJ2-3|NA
TGCGCCAGTAGCCACCTTTTGGGGCGAGAGGCAGATACGCAGTATTTT
CASSHLLGREADTQYF
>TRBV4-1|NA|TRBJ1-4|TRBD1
TGCGCCAGCAGCCTGGGACAGGGATTTCGCGAAAAACTGTTTTTT
CASSLGQGFREKLFF
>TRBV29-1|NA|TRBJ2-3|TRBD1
TGCAGCGCAATCCGGGACAGGGTCACAGATACGCAGTATTTT
CSAIRDRVTDTQYF
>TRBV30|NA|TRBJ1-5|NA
TGTGCCTGGGCTCCCAGGGGAGGCAATCAGCCCCAGCATTTT
CAWAPRGGNQPQHF
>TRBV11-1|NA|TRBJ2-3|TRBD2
TGTGCCAGCAGCCAAACCAAACTAGCGGGAGTAGCGGATACGCAGTATTTT
CASSQTKLAGVADTQYF
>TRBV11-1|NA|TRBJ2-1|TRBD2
TGTGCCAGCACCTTAGGGCTAGCGGGAGGATATTACAATGAGCAGTTCTTC
CASTLGLAGGYYNEQFF
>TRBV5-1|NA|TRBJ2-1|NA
TGCGCCAGCAGCTTGAAAGAGGGTCAAGGTTACGATGAGCAGTTCTTC
CASSLKEGQGYDEQFF
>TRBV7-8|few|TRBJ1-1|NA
TGTGCCAGCAGCTTAGACCAGGGTGAAGCTTTCTTT
CASSLDQGEAFF
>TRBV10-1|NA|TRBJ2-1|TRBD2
TGCGCCAGCAGTGCGATCTTACCGGGACTAGCGGGGGGTCATGAGCAGTTCTTC
CASSAILPGLAGGHEQFF
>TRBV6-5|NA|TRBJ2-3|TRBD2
TGTGCCAGCAGTCGGACTAGCGGGGCTTATACGCAGTATTTT
CASSRTSGAYTQYF
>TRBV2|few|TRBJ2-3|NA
TGTGCCAGCAGTGTTCTACAGGGCACAGATACGCAGTATTTT
CASSVLQGTDTQYF
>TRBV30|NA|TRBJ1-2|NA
TGTGCCTGGAGCCGACAGGTCGCTAACTATGGCTACACCTTC
CAWSRQVANYGYTF
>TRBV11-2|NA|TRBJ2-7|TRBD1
TGTGCCAGCAGCTTAGTGACAGGGAGCTCCTACGAGCAGTACTTC
CASSLVTGSSYEQYF
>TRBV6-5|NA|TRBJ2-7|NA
TGTGCCAGCAGGATGGGGGGGCCCTACGAGCAGTACTTC
CASRMGGPYEQYF
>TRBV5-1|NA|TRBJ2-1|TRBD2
TGCGCCAGCAGCCCGACTAGCGACCGGTACAATGAGCAGTTCTTC
CASSPTSDRYNEQFF
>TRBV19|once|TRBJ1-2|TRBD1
TGTGCCAGTATCTCACAGGGGAAGGGCTACACCTTC
CASISQGKGYTF
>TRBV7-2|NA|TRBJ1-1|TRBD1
TGTGCCAGCAGCCCCGGACAGGGTGGGACTGAAGCTTTCTTT
CASSPGQGGTEAFF
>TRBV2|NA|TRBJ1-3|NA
TGTGCCAGCAAGGGAGTACACTCTGGAAACACCATATATTTT
CASKGVHSGNTIYF
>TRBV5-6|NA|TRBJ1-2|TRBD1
TGTGCCAGCAGACCGGGACAGACGTATGGCTACACCTTC
CASRPGQTYGYTF
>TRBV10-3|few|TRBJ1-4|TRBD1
TGTGCCAGCCGGGAAGGGGGCGGTGAAAAACTGTTTTTT
CASREGGGEKLFF
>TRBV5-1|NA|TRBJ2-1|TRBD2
TGCGCCAGCAGCTTGGCCGGCGGGGGCTCCTACAATGAGCAGTTCTTC
CASSLAGGGSYNEQFF
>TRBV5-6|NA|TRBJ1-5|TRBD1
TGTGCCAGCAGCTCCGGGACAGGAGGCGGTCAGCCCCAGCATTTT
CASSSGTGGGQPQHF
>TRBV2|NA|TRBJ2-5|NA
TGTGCCAGCAGGGTCGACAGTCAAGAGACCCAGTACTTC
CASRVDSQETQYF
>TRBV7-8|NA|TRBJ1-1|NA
TGTGCCACCTCTCTTGGCGGTTTGAACACTGAAGCTTTCTTT
CATSLGGLNTEAFF
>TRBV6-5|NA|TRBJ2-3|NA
TGTGCCAGCAGTTACTCATACACAGATACGCAGTATTTT
CASSYSYTDTQYF
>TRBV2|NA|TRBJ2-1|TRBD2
TGTGCCAGCAGGCCCCTAGCGGCCTCCTACAATGAGCAGTTCTTC
CASRPLAASYNEQFF
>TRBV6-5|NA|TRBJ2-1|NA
TGTGCCAGCACCCACACGGGTGGTCGGCGATCTGAGCAGTTCTTC
CASTHTGGRRSEQFF
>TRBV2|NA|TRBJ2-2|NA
TGTGCCAGCAGTGATCCGAGCGGGCACACCGGGGAGCTGTTTTTT
CASSDPSGHTGELFF
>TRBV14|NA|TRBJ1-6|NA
TGTGCCAGCAGCCTTGCGCAGGGTGCCTATAATTCACCCCTCCACTTT
CASSLAQGAYNSPLHF
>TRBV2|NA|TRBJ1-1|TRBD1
TGTGCCAGCAGTGAATGGGGACAGGAGAACACTGAAGCTTTCTTT
CASSEWGQENTEAFF
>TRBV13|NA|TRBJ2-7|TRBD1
TGTGCCAGCAGCTTAGCCGGGACAGGCTGGTACGAGCAGTACTTC
CASSLAGTGWYEQYF
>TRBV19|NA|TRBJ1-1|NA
TGTGCCAGTAGTGGGAGACAGGCAGACACTGAAGCTTTCTTT
CASSGRQADTEAFF
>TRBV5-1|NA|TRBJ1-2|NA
TGCGCCAGCAGCTTGGGACAGACACCCCTCGACTACACCTTC
CASSLGQTPLDYTF
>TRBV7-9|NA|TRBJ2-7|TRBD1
TGTGCCAGCAGCTTAGTATTGACAGGGGGGGGTGAGCAGTACTTC
CASSLVLTGGGEQYF
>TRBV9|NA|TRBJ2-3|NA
TGTGCCAGCAGCGTAGTTGGGGCTAGCACAGATACGCAGTATTTT
CASSVVGASTDTQYF
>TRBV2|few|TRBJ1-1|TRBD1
TGTGCCAGCAGTTATACCGGGACAGGGTACACTGAAGCTTTCTTT
CASSYTGTGYTEAFF
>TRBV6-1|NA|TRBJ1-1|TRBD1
TGTGCCACCAGACAGGGATTGAACACTGAAGCTTTCTTT
CATRQGLNTEAFF
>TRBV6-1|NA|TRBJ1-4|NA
TGTGCCAGCAAGAGAACTGCAACTAATGAAAAACTGTTTTTT
CASKRTATNEKLFF
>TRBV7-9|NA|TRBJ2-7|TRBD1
TGTGCCAGCAGCTATGTGGGACAGACCTACGAGCAGTACTTC
CASSYVGQTYEQYF
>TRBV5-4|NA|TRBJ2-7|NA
TGTGCCAGCAGCTTGGGGCCGGCGGACTCCTACGAGCAGTACTTC
CASSLGPADSYEQYF
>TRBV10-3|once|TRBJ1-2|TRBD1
TGTGCCATCAGCGCTACCGACAGGGTGGTTCATGGCTACACCTTC
CAISATDRVVHGYTF
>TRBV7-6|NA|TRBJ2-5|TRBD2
TGTGCCAGCAGCTCCCCCGGACTAGCGGGATTCGAGACCCAGTACTTC
CASSSPGLAGFETQYF